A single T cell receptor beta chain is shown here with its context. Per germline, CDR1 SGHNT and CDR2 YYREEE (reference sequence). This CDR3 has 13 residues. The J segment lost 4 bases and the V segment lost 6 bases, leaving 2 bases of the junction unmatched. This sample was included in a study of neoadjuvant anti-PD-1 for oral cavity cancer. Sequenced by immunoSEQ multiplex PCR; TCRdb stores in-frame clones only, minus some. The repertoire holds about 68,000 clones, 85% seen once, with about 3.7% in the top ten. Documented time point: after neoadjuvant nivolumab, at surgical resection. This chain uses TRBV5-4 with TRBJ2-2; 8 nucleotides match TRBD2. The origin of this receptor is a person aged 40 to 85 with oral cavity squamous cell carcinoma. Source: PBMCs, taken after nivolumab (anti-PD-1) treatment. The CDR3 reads CASNRGGTGELFF. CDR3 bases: TGTGCCAGCAACCGGGGGGGCACCGGGGAGCTGTTTTTT.